This entry concerns a single T cell receptor (beta chain). This clone was seen a few times. Its cognate antigen has yet to be identified. It has no much larger one-base neighbor in the sample; base qualities were not kept. The sample comes from a study of cytomegalovirus exposure and HLA in healthy donors (dated by TCRdb to 2017 to 2019). Regarding the research as a whole: In an earlier analysis of 587 of the donors, around 300 Gb of sequence data and 100 million or so unique TCR beta sequences from some 170 million T cells were reported. An early release that covered 500 to 800 HLA-typed donors contained approximately 300 gigabases of sequencing data and 80 million or so unique TCR sequences. Among the roughly 390 genotyped donors, 81% belonged to the genetic ancestry cluster associated with self-reported Caucasian donors. The study was designed to test whether signatures of past pathogen exposure could be identified by cataloging public T cell receptors. The T cell repertoires of 666 subjects were profiled by immunosequencing and related to cytomegalovirus serostatus. Besides the first cohort of about 730 subjects, a separate validation cohort made up of 120 different subjects was used. High-throughput TCR immunosequencing, statistical association of individual TCRs with disease status, and machine learning were combined to predict cytomegalovirus infection status. In a later analysis, previously published TCR beta repertoires from 550 to 750 donors were re-analyzed and high-resolution HLA genotyping was added so that TCR occurrence patterns could be studied. Rather than drawing on any new phenotypic data, the later analysis identified candidate immune exposures from TCR beta sequences and the way those sequences occurred across donors. To decide whether each TCR beta V gene segment behaved as functional or pseudogenic, an earlier analysis of some 570 of the donors relied on high-throughput TCR beta sequencing. Alongside the repertoire data, information on donor age, sex, ethnicity and CMV serostatus was compiled. A later genetic analysis took genome-wide SNP genotypes for about three fifths of the 666 donors and used that subset as a discovery cohort. All discovery cohort repertoires had been generated using a single sequencing platform. Both class I and class II loci were covered by HLA typing, at four-digit resolution. The number of donors typed differed by locus, with roughly 629-640 for A, B, C, DRB1 and DQB1, approximately 500 for DQA1, approximately 580 for DPA1, and some 470 for DPB1. A handful of DR-DQ haplotypes were handled as single units for association and clustering because linkage in the cohort was strong. Among under 450 genotyped donors of the cohort, an average of around 240,000 unique TCR beta nucleotide sequences were sequenced per donor, roughly 18% of them non-productive. What the study reported, not specific to this receptor: The study gave a list of 150 to 200 TCR beta chains associated with cytomegalovirus. Broadly in line with IMGT annotations, most TCR beta V segments showed up in productive rearrangements about 87% or about 30% of the time in an earlier analysis of several hundred of the donors. In this cohort, only TCR beta chains were sequenced, and detectable features were limited by the absence of alpha or paired-chain data. Because counts were too low, roughly 16 rarely observed V segments, including chromosome 9 orphons, were left out of the earlier analysis of 500 to 650 of the donors. Immune exposure information for the cohort was limited to CMV serostatus. Most TCR sequences were observed very rarely across donors, whereas some public TCRs were present in many individuals. A later genetic analysis reported fewer N-insertions in productive TCRs among donors in an Asian-associated ancestry cluster than the approximately 700-donor mean. Correlated functional status among segregating V segments might reflect linkage disequilibrium, but an unknown experimental factor could not be ruled out. The presence/absence analyses assumed that sequencing depth was roughly uniform across donors, and that assumption may not be true. Because HLA typing was missing for some donors at each locus, association tests included only the typed subset. A group of highly shared sequence variants was considered likely to be a technical artifact of the sequencing pipeline. Assigning TCR associations to individual alleles was difficult when HLA alleles, especially DR and DQ, strongly co-occurred. Some IMGT-functional V segments, including TRBV6-2 and TRBV6-3, could not be distinguished by the 87-base-pair reads and were therefore excluded. An association between a missense DCLRE1C variant and V-gene and J-gene trimming of TCR beta chains was found in a later genetic analysis and replicated in an independent cohort. The authors suggested that the approach could potentially be extended to other disease states and immunological phenotypes. Three of the identified cytomegalovirus-associated TCR beta chains were confirmed in vitro to be specific for cytomegalovirus antigens. In a later analysis, most CMV-associated TCR beta chains were found to appear HLA-restricted, with HLA associations seemingly driven largely by CMV exposure. Compared with equally common non-associated chains, HLA-associated TCR beta chains in a later analysis were more clonally expanded and had lower generation probabilities. In a later analysis, TCR association rates were found to vary across HLA loci, with the most associated TCRs seen for DRB1 alleles and the fewest for HLA-C alleles. Cytomegalovirus status was reported to be diagnosed by the classifier with high specificity and sensitivity in both the original and validation cohorts. Several of the top co-occurrence clusters appeared to be linked to parvovirus B19, influenza, CMV and Epstein-Barr virus, according to a later analysis. In a later analysis, about 17,000 TCR beta sequences were associated with specific HLA alleles at a false discovery rate of 0.05. A further reported finding was that TCR beta sequences accurately predicted the HLA-A and HLA-B alleles for most subjects in the first cohort.

V is shortened by 2 bases, J by 2 bases, and the region joining them spans 28 bases. The CDR3 covers 22 residues, taking in both the cysteine and the phenylalanine. Only CDR3 DNA remains: 66 bases, in frame from the first base. Based on the germline V gene (reference sequence), the CDR1 and CDR2 sequences are MNHEY and SMNVEV. The cohort consisted of 600 or so healthy bone marrow donors. Cohort members were all nominally healthy when sampled, although unrecorded immune exposures were likely present. The donor tested CMV seronegative and was one of the 352 seronegative cohort members. A peripheral blood sample was provided by each donor, and peripheral blood mononuclear cells were used for TCR beta sequencing. The Qiagen DNeasy Blood Extraction Kit was used to extract genomic DNA from the blood cell samples. The protocol used for the library was the immunoSEQ multiplex PCR assay. For the multiplex PCR, a mixture combining 60 forward primers for TCR Vbeta segments and 13 reverse primers for TCR Jbeta segments was used. A multiplex PCR assay on genomic DNA amplified the CDR3 region of rearranged TCR beta genes. The Illumina HiSeq System was used to sequence the amplified TCR beta libraries as 87-base-pair reads. As for how the authors treated the data: A later analysis tallied tens of millions of unique TCR beta chains across the 640 or so repertoires, and approximately 9.9 million of those chains were shared by two or more donors. Raw reads were error-corrected and collapsed into unique sequences with a nearest-neighbor algorithm that merged closely related sequences to remove PCR and sequencing errors. Alignment of CDR3 sequences to IMGT reference sequences was used to assign V, D and J gene segments. For a sequence to be retained, at least a six-nucleotide match to both a V gene segment and a J gene segment was required. Rearrangements were called productive when the CDR3 lacked stop codons and stayed in frame with V and J; all others were non-productive. CDR3 was defined by IMGT convention, running from the second conserved V-encoded cysteine to the conserved J-encoded phenylalanine. The earlier analysis of about 570 of the donors excluded any sequence lacking an unambiguous match to a single V gene segment. In an earlier analysis of about 590 of the donors, a V segment was called functional when productive rearrangements were above 56.7%, and segregating when the standard deviation between donors exceeded 5%. A statistical classification framework was developed to diagnose cytomegalovirus status using the catalog of TCR beta chain sequences. In a later analysis, TCR nucleotide sequences were compared against IMGT/GENE-DB human TR gene sequences so that V and J genes could be assigned. In a later analysis, CDR3 sequences and most-parsimonious VDJ recombination scenarios were assigned using the TCRdist pipeline. In a later analysis, each TCR beta chain was defined by its CDR3 amino acid sequence together with its V-gene family, and reads without a unique V-gene family were excluded. In a later analysis, nearly 600 highly shared, low-generation-probability nucleotide sequences were removed to address suspected cross-contamination and a sequencing artifact. A later analysis calculated a clonal expansion index for each public chain from normalized within-repertoire ranks of inferred template counts. In a later analysis, generation probabilities were computed with a VDJ recombination model fitted to out-of-frame rearrangements, and the resulting probabilities were checked against IGoR. In a later analysis, TCR-TCR, TCR-HLA and TCR-CMV co-occurrence was scored with hypergeometric tests, and a repertoire-size bias correction was applied to TCR pairs. In a later analysis, false discovery rates were estimated by permuting HLA or CMV assignments 20 times. In a later analysis, co-occurring TCRs were grouped using DBSCAN, with TCRdist sequence similarity added in when clustering inside HLA-allele-positive subsets. Repertoires with fewer than 30,000 or more than 120,000 public chains were left out of co-occurrence clustering, as were about 5 repertoires with anomalous nucleotide sharing. The immuneACCESS repertoire file appears here via TCRdb, limited to in-frame rearrangements. These files lack a portion of the clones; in checked studies, under half of the deficit traces to unresolved V genes, and the cause of the others is not known. V and J calls plus clone size are reproduced from that table; the DNA served to infer D and trimming. In all, the sample holds 140,000 or so clones, and around 9.6% of those were seen once. Approximately 1.8% of the sample is taken by the ten largest.

The TCR comes from a male donor in good health and CMV-seronegative. The rearrangement combines TRBV27 with TRBJ2-6; a weak D assignment points to TRBD1 (6 bases agree). Material for sequencing was PBMCs. The bases are TGTGCCAGCAGTTTAAGGTTTCAATGGTTTGCAGGGGTAGTGGCTGGGGCCAACGTCCTGACTTTC. This yields the protein CASSLRFQWFAGVVAGANVLTF.